These 9 T cell receptor beta chains originate from one sample sequenced in a study of blood T cell repertoires in COVID-19. The repertoire was sequenced with immunoSEQ multiplex PCR; TCRdb's copy has only in-frame clones and lacks some. The data contain approximately 250,000 clones, roughly 81% of them singletons. The sequencing sample was made of peripheral blood. These receptors originate from a man aged 40-55 years with acute or convalescent COVID-19.

The chain carries TRBV5-8 and TRBJ1-1; no clear D gene. Trimming removed 0 bases from V and 4 bases from J, with 7 bases in between. The CDR3 has 13 residues. Germline V gene data show CDR1 as SGHTS and CDR2 as YDEGEE. The CDR3 region is CASSLGASTEAFF. Here the CDR3 DNA reads TGTGCCAGCAGCTTGGGGGCGTCCACTGAAGCTTTCTTT. The whole variable domain, filled in from reference TRBV5-8 and TRBJ1-1, reads EAGVTQSPTHLIKTRGQQATLRCSPISGHTSVYWYQQALGLGLQFLLWYDEGEERNRGNFPPRFSGRQFPNYSSELNVNALELEDSALYLCASSLGASTEAFFGQGTRLTVV.

The chain carries TRBV7-6 and TRBJ1-1; D not certain. Germline CDR1 and CDR2: SGHVS and FNYEAQ. The V end lost 5 bases, the J end lost 7 bases, and 8 bases lay between the germline ends. The CDR3 runs to 11 residues. The CDR3 spells CASSETVEAFF. CDR3 in DNA: TGTGCCAGCAGCGAAACAGTTGAAGCTTTCTTT. Full variable domain (rest looked up from reference TRBV7-6 and TRBJ1-1): GAGVSQSPRYKVTKRGQDVALRCDPISGHVSLYWYRQALGQGPEFLTYFNYEAQQDKSGLPNDRFSAERPEGSISTLTIQRTEQRDSAMYRCASSETVEAFFGQGTRLTVV.

This chain connects TRBV7-6 to TRBJ1-3, with D hard to call. V gave up 1 base and J gave up 0 bases, with 7 bases separating them. CDR3 length: 15 residues. The germline CDR1 and CDR2 sequences are SGHVS and FNYEAQ. The chain's CDR3 is CASSLDGNSGNTIYF. The CDR3 DNA reads TGTGCCAGCAGCTTAGACGGGAACTCTGGAAACACCATATATTTT.

The V call is TRBV6-5, the J call TRBJ2-2, with TRBD1 identical over 7 bases. V shed 2 bases and J 5 bases; nucleotides not matched to a gene: 2. The CDR3 contains 14 residues. From germline, CDR1 is MNHEY and CDR2 SVGAGI. CDR3 in amino acids: CASSYDRATGELFF. For the CDR3, the DNA is TGTGCCAGCAGTTACGACAGGGCGACCGGGGAGCTGTTTTTT.

The chain links TRBV7-2 to TRBJ1-1; no firm D call. This CDR3 contains 13 residues. CDR1 and CDR2 (germline): SGHTA, FQGNSA. V gave up 8 bases and J gave up 4 bases, with 14 bases separating them. The CDR3 here is CASGEGAITEAFF. In DNA, the CDR3 is TGTGCCAGCGGAGAGGGAGCGATCACTGAAGCTTTCTTT.

This clone was detected only a few times. The rearrangement joins TRBV6-5 to TRBJ1-1; D not resolved. V was pared by 6 bases and J by 0 bases, with 11 bases between. The CDR3 is 14 amino acids. Germline CDR1 is MNHEY and CDR2 is SVGAGI. The DNA of the CDR3 is TGTGCCAGCAGAACCGACGGGGTGAACACTGAAGCTTTCTTT. Its translation: CASRTDGVNTEAFF.

The chain employs TRBV6-2 or TRBV6-3 and TRBJ1-2; D call uncertain. The CDR3 is made up of 15 amino acids. Germline V gene sequence: CDR1 MNHEY, CDR2 SVGEGT. V dropped 4 bases and J dropped 9 bases, with 21 bases sitting between them. The CDR3 here is CASSSNRAPGSRYTF. DNA of the CDR3: TGTGCCAGCAGTTCCAACCGGGCCCCGGGGTCGCGCTACACCTTC.

The J gene is TRBJ1-6, the V gene TRBV6-4; D is unclear. The germline gives CDR1 MRHNA, CDR2 SNTAGT. There are 15 residues in the CDR3. Trimming pared 0 bases from V and 5 bases from J, leaving 8 bases between. DNA of the CDR3: TGTGCCAGCAGTGACTCGTCCGTAGATAATTCACCCCTCCACTTT. Its protein is CASSDSSVDNSPLHF.

This clone turned up a few times. The rearrangement joins TRBV19 to TRBJ2-7; tentatively, D is TRBD2 (6 bases). The CDR3 spans 14 residues. Germline CDR1 and CDR2: LNHDA and SQIVND (reference sequence). V lost 9 bases to trimming and J lost 0 bases, with 15 bases between them. The CDR3 loop is CASSSGLFSYEQYF. The CDR3 DNA sequence: TGTGCCAGCTCCTCGGGACTCTTCTCCTACGAGCAGTACTTC.